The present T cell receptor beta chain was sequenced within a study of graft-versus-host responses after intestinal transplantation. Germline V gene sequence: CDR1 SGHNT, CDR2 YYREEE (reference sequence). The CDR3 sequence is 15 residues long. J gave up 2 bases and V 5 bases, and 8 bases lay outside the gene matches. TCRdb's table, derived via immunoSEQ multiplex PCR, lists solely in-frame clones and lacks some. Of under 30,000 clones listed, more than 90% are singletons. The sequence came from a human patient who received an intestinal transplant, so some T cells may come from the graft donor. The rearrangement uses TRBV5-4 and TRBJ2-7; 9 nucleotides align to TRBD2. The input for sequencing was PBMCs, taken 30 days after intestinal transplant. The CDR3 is CASSHGGGAPYEQYF. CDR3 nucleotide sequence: TGTGCCAGCAGTCACGGCGGGGGGGCCCCCTACGAGCAGTACTTC.